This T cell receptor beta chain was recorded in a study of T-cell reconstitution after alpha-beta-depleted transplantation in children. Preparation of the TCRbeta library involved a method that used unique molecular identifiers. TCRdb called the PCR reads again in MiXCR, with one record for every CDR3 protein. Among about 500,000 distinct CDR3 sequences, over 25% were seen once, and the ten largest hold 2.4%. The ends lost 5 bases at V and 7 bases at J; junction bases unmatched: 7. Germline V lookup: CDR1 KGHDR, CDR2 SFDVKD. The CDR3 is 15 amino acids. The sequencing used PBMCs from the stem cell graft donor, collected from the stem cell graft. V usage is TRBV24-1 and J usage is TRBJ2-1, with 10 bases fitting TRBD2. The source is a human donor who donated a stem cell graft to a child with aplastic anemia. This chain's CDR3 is CATSGSGRYVNEQFF. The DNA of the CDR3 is TGTGCCACCAGTGGTAGCGGGAGGTATGTGAATGAGCAGTTCTTC.